The 2 T cell receptor beta chains reported below all come from one sample, sequenced in a study of T cell responses to AZD1222 COVID-19 vaccine. This table comes from immunoSEQ multiplex PCR, and its TCRdb copy is limited to in-frame clones, with some not included. The table has more than 85,000 clones, more than 75% seen once. The sequences come from peripheral blood, collected on day 0 of AZD1222 vaccination. These receptors all come from an adult in good health.

The CDR3 loop reads CASSDPGGPKQETQYF. The CDR3 coding sequence is TGTGCCAGTAGTGACCCGGGGGGGCCTAAACAAGAGACCCAGTACTTC. The chain is built from TRBV19 and TRBJ2-5; TRBD2 agrees at 8 bases. In germline, CDR1 is LNHDA, CDR2 SQIVND (reference sequence). The junction had 10 bases not matched to a gene; V was cut back by 5 bases and J by 2 bases. This CDR3 has 16 amino acids.

The chain has TRBV20-1 and TRBJ2-5, with D uncertain. V was clipped by 3 bases and J by 7 bases, with 6 bases between them. The CDR3 is made up of 10 amino acids. CDR1 is DFQATT and CDR2 is SNEGSKA in the germline V gene (reference sequence). Here the CDR3 reads CSARAGTQYF. The CDR3, as DNA: TGCAGTGCTAGGGCAGGGACCCAGTACTTC.